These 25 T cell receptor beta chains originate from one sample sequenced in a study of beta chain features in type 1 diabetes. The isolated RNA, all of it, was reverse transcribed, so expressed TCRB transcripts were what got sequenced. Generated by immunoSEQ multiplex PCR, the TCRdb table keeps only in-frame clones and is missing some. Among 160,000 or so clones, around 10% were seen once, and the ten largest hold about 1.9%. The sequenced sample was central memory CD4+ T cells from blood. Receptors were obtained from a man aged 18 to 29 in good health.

Here the CDR3 DNA reads TGTGCCAGCAGCCCTGGGACTAGCGGGAGTGCAGATACGCAGTATTTT. This codes for CASSPGTSGSADTQYF. The rearrangement links TRBV5-4 to TRBJ2-3; 14 bases line up with TRBD2. The V segment lost 4 bases and the J segment 4 bases; nucleotides outside the gene matches: 5. Germline V gene sequence: CDR1 SGHNT, CDR2 YYREEE (reference sequence). The CDR3 loop spans 16 amino acids.

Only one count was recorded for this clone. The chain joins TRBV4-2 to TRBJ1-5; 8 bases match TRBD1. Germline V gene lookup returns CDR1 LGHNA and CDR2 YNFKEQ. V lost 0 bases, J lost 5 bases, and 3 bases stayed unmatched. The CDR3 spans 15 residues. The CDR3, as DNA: TGTGCCAGCAGCCAAGAGGCCAGGGGGCATCAGCCCCAGCATTTT. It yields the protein CASSQEARGHQPQHF.

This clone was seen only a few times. The CDR3 spells CASSQEGQPQHF. CDR3 nucleotide sequence: TGTGCCAGCAGCCAGGAGGGGCAGCCCCAGCATTTT. This chain links TRBV4-2 with TRBJ1-5; a possible D gene is TRBD1 (5 bases). Germline CDR1 LGHNA, CDR2 YNFKEQ. V lost 3 bases to trimming and J lost 7 bases, with 7 bases between them. The CDR3 spans 12 residues.

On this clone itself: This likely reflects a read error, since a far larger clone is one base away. The CDR3 spells CASSLRGLGYEQYF. The CDR3 DNA is TGTGCCAGCAGCTTGAGGGGCCTCGGCTACGAGCAGTACTTC. V is TRBV5-6 and J is TRBJ2-7; TRBD1 might be the D (5 bases). Germline values: CDR1 SGHDT, CDR2 YYEEEE. The CDR3 spans 14 residues. V was cut by 1 base and J by 3 bases, with 11 bases left in between.

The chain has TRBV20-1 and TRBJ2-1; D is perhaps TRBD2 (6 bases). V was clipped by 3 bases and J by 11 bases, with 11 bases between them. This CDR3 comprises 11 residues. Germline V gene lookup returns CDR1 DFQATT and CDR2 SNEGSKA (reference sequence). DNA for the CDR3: TGCAGTGCTAGCGGGCGGGATAAGCAGTTCTTC. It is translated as CSASGRDKQFF.

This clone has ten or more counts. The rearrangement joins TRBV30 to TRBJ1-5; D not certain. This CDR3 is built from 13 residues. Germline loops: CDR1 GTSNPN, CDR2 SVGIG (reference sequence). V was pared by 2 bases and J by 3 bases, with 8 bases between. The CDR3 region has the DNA TGTGCCTGGAGTACCAACTACAATCAGCCCCAGCATTTT. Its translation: CAWSTNYNQPQHF.

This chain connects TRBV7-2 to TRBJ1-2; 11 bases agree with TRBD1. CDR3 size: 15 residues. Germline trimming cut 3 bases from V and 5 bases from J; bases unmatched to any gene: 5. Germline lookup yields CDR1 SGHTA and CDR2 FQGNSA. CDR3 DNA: TGTGCCAGCAGCTTGGGACAGGGGGTTGAGTATGGCTACACCTTC. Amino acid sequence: CASSLGQGVEYGYTF.

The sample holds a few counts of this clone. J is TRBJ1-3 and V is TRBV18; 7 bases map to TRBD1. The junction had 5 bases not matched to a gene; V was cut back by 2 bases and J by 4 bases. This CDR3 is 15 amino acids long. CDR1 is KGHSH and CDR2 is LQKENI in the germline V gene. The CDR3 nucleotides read TGTGCCAGCTCACCAGACAGGGCAACGGGAAACACCATATATTTT. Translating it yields CASSPDRATGNTIYF.

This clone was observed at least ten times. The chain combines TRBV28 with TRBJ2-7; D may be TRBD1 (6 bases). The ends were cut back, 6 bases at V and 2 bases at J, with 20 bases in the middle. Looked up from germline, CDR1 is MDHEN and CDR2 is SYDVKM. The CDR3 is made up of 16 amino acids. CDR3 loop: CASSPAGQGPTYEQYF. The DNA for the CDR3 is TGTGCCAGCAGCCCCGCCGGGCAGGGGCCCACCTACGAGCAGTACTTC.

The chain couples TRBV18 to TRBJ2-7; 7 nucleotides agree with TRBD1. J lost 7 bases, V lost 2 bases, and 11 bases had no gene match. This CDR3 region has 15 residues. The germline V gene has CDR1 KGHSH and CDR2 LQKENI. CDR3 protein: CASSPDGQALREQYF. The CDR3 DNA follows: TGTGCCAGCTCACCAGACGGACAGGCATTGAGGGAGCAGTACTTC. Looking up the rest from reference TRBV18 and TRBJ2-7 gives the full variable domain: NAGVMQNPRHLVRRRGQEARLRCSPMKGHSHVYWYRQLPEEGLKFMVYLQKENIIDESGMPKERFSAEFPKEGPSILRIQQVVRGDSAAYFCASSPDGQALREQYFGPGTRLTVT.

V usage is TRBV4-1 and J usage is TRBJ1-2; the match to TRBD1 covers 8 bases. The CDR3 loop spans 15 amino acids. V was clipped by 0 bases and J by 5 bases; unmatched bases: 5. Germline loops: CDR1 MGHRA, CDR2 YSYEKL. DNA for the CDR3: TGCGCCAGCAGCCAAGAGAGGACAGGGATATATGGCTACACCTTC. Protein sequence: CASSQERTGIYGYTF.

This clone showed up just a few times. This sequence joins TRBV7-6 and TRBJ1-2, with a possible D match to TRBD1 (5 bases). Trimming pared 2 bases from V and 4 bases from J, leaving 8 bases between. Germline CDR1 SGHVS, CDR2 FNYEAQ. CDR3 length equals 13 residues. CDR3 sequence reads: CASSLQGVYGYTF. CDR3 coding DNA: TGTGCCAGCAGCTTACAAGGGGTCTATGGCTACACCTTC.

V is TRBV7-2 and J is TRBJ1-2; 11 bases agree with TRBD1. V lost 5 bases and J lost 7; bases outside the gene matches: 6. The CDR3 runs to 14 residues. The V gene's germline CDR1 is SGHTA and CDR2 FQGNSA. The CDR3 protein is CASSPDRGRGGYTF. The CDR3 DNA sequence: TGTGCCAGCAGCCCGGACAGGGGGCGCGGTGGCTACACCTTC.

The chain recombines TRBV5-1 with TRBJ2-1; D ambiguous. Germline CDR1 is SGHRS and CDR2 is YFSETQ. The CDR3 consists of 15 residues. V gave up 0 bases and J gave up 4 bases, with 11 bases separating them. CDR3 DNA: TGCGCCAGCAGCTTGGTGACTGGCTCATACAATGAGCAGTTCTTC. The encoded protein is CASSLVTGSYNEQFF.

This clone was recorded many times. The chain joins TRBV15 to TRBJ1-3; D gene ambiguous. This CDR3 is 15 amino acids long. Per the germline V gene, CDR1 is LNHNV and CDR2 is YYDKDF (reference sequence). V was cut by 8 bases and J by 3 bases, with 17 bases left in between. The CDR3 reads CATERWGRGGNTIYF. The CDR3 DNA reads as TGTGCCACCGAAAGGTGGGGTCGGGGTGGAAACACCATATATTTT.

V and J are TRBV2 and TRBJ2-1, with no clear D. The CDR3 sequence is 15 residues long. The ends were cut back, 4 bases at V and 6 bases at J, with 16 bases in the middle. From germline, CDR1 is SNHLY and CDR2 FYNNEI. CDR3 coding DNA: TGTGCCAGCAGTGGTGGGCTTCGAAACCCCAATGAGCAGTTCTTC. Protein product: CASSGGLRNPNEQFF.

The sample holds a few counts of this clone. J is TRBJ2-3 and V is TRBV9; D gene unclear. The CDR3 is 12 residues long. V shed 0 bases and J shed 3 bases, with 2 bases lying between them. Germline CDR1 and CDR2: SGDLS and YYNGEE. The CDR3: CASSVETDTQYF. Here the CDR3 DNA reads TGTGCCAGCAGCGTAGAGACAGATACGCAGTATTTT.

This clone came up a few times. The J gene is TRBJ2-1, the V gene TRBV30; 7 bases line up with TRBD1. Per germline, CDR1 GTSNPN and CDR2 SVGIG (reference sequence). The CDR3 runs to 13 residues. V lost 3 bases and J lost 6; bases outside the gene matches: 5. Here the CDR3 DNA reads TGTGCCTGGAGCTCGGACAGGCGCAATGAGCAGTTCTTC. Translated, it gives CAWSSDRRNEQFF.

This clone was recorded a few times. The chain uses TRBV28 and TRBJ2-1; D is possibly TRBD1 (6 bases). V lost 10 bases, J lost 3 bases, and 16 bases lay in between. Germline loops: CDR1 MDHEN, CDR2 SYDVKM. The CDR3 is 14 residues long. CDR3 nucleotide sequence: TGTGCCACAAAGGACAGTCCGAACTACAATGAGCAGTTCTTC. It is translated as CATKDSPNYNEQFF.

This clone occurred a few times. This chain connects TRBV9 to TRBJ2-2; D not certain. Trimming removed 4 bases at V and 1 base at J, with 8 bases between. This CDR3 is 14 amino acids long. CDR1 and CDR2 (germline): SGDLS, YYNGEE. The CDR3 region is CASSLIGNTGELFF. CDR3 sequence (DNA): TGTGCCAGCAGCCTCATCGGGAACACCGGGGAGCTGTTTTTT. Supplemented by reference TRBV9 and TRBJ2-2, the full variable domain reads DSGVTQTPKHLITATGQRVTLRCSPRSGDLSVYWYQQSLDQGLQFLIQYYNGEERAKGNILERFSAQQFPDLHSELNLSSLELGDSALYFCASSLIGNTGELFFGEGSRLTVL.

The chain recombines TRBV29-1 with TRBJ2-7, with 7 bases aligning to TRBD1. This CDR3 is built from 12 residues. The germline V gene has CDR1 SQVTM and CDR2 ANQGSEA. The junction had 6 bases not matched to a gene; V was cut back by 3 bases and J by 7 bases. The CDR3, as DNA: TGCAGCGTTGACACAGGGGTTGGGGAGCAGTACTTC. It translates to CSVDTGVGEQYF.

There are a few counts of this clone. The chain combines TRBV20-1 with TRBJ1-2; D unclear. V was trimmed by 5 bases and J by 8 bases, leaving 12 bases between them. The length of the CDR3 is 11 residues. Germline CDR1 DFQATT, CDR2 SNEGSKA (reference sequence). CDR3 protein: CSAQSKGGYTF. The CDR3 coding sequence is TGCAGTGCTCAGTCCAAAGGAGGCTACACCTTC.

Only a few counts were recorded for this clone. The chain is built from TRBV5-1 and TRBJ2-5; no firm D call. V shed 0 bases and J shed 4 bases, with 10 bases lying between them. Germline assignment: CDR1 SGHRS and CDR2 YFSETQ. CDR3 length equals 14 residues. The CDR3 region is CASSLAPPRETQYF. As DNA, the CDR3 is TGCGCCAGCAGCTTGGCACCTCCCCGAGAGACCCAGTACTTC. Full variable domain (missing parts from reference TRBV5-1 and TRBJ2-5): KAGVTQTPRYLIKTRGQQVTLSCSPISGHRSVSWYQQTPGQGLQFLFEYFSETQRNKGNFPGRFSGRQFSNSRSEMNVSTLELGDSALYLCASSLAPPRETQYFGPGTRLLVL.

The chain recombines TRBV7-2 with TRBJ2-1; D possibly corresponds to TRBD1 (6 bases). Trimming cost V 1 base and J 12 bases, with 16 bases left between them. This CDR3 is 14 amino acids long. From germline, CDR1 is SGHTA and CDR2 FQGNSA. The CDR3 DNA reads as TGTGCCAGCAGCTTAGATTGGGCCCCAGGGGCGCAGTTCTTC. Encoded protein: CASSLDWAPGAQFF. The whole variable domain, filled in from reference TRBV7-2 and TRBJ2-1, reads GAGVSQSPSNKVTEKGKDVELRCDPISGHTALYWYRQSLGQGLEFLIYFQGNSAPDKSGLPSDRFSAERTGGSVSTLTIQRTQQEDSAVYLCASSLDWAPGAQFFGPGTRLTVL.

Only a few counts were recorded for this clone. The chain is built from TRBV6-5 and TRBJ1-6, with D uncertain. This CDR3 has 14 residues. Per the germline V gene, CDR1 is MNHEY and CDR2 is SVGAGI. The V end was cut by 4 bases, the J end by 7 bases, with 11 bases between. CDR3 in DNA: TGTGCCAGCAGTTTCCCAGGAAGGAATTCACCCCTCCACTTT. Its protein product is CASSFPGRNSPLHF.